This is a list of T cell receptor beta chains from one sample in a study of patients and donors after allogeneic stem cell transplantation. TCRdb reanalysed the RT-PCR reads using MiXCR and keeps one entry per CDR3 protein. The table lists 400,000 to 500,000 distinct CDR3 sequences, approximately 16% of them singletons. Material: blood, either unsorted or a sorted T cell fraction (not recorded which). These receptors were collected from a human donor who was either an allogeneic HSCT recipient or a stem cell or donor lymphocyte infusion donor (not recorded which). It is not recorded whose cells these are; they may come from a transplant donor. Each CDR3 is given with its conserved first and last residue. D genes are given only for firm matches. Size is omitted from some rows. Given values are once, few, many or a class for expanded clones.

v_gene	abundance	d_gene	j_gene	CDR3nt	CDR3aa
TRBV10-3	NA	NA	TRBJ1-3	TGTGCCATCAGGCCCGGGACGGATCTTTTCCTGGGAAACACCATATATTTT	CAIRPGTDLFLGNTIYF
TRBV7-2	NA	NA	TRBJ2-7	TGTGCCAGCAGCTTGACAGTGCGAACAAATCCCGCCTACGAGCAGTACTTC	CASSLTVRTNPAYEQYF
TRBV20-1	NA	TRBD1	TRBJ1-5	TGCAGTGCTAGAGATCAGGGACAGGGCCGTCAGCCCCAGCATTTT	CSARDQGQGRQPQHF
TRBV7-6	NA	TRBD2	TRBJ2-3	TGTGCCAGCAGCTTACTAGCGGGAGGTCTTATAGGGACAGATACGCAGTATTTT	CASSLLAGGLIGTDTQYF
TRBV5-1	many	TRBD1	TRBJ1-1	TGCGCCAGCAGCCCTAGACAGGGATCCGGTACTGAAGCTTTCTTT	CASSPRQGSGTEAFF
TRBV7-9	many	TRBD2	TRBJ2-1	TGTGCCAGAGGACCGGGACTAACTCTTGAGCAGTTCTTC	CARGPGLTLEQFF
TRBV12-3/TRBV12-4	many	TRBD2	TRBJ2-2	TGTGCCAGCAGACCGACGGGGGGGGGCCTCAGAGGGGAGCTGTTTTTT	CASRPTGGGLRGELFF
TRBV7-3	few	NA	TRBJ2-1	TGTGCCAGCAGCTCTTCCCGGGACGCCCACAATGAGCAGTTCTTC	CASSSSRDAHNEQFF
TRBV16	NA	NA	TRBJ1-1	TGTGCCAGCAGCCGCGGCTGGGGCCAAATACTAGAAGCTTTCTTT	CASSRGWGQILEAFF
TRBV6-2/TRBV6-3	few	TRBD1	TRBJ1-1	TGTGCCAGCAGTCCCCGGGACAGGGGACCCCTGTACACTGAAGCTTTCTTT	CASSPRDRGPLYTEAFF
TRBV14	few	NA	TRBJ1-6	TGTGCCAGCAGCCAAGATTTGGATTCACCCCTCCACTTT	CASSQDLDSPLHF
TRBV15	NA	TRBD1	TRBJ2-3	TGTGCCACCAGCAGAGGGGACAGGGGGTTGGATACGCAGTATTTT	CATSRGDRGLDTQYF
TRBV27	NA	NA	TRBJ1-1	TGTGCCAGCAGTTCTCGACGGAGGGCATCGGCGGTAGAAGCTTTCTTT	CASSSRRRASAVEAFF
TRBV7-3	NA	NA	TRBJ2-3	TGTGCCAGCAGCATCGACTTTAAAGATACGCAGTATTTT	CASSIDFKDTQYF
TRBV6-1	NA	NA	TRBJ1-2	TGTGCCAGCAGTCAAACACCCAAGCCCCTATATGGCTACACCTTC	CASSQTPKPLYGYTF
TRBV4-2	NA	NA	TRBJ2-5	TGTGCCAGCAGCCAAGATGGGACTTGGGGGAAGGAGGAGACCCAGTACTTC	CASSQDGTWGKEETQYF
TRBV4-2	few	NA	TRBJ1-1	TGTGCCAGCAGCCAAGATGTACAGAGGGGCACTGAAGCTTTCTTT	CASSQDVQRGTEAFF
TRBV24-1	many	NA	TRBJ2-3	TGTGCCACCCAAGGGAGGAGCACAGATACGCAGTATTTT	CATQGRSTDTQYF
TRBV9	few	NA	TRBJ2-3	TGTGCCAGCAGCGTAGAATTCGGAGATACGCAGTATTTT	CASSVEFGDTQYF
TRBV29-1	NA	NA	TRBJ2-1	TGCAGCGTTCAAAGACAGGCCTACAATGAGCAGTTCTTC	CSVQRQAYNEQFF
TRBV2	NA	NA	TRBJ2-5	TGTGCCAGCAGTGCGGGTGAGGGACGAGAGACCCAGTACTTC	CASSAGEGRETQYF
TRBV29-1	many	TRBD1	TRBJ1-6	TGCAGCGCCGGGGCAGGGGGTAATTCACCCCTCCACTTT	CSAGAGGNSPLHF
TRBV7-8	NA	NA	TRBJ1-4	TGTGCCAGCAGCTTAGGTGGCCTCGAGCTAAAACTGTTTTTT	CASSLGGLELKLFF
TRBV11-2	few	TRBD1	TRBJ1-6	TGTGCCAGCAGCCATGGGAGGGGGGACAGGGGGCACTCACCCCTCCACTTT	CASSHGRGDRGHSPLHF
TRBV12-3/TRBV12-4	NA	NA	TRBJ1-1	TGTGCCAGCAGTATCTACGACGGCATGAACACTGAAGCTTTCTTT	CASSIYDGMNTEAFF
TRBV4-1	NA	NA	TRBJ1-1	TGCGCCAGCAGCCAAGTCCCAGGAGGGGGGGCGAACACTGAAGCTTTCTTT	CASSQVPGGGANTEAFF
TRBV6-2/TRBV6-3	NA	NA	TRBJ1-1	TGTGCCAGCAGGGTCACGAAGGACGGACCCTTGAACACTGAAGCTTTCTTT	CASRVTKDGPLNTEAFF
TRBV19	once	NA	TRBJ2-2	TGTGCCAGTAGACCCTGGGCGGGGACCGGGGAGCTGTTTTTT	CASRPWAGTGELFF